This TCR beta chain emerged from a study of Graves' ophthalmopathy and Graves' hyperthyroidism. RNA transcripts were the source from which TCR beta CDR3 regions were amplified. After a first-round RT-PCR with HTBI primers, a second-round multiplex PCR was run. Using its own MiXCR run on the multiplex PCR reads, TCRdb lists one record per CDR3 protein. The sample shows 660,000 or so distinct CDR3 sequences, approximately 39% of them seen only once. Sequenced: peripheral blood. This TCR was recovered from an adult man with Graves' ophthalmopathy.

The CDR3 DNA reads as TGTGCCAGCAGTGCACGGGACAGGGGGCTCTCCTATAATTCACCCCTCCACTTT. It yields the protein CASSARDRGLSYNSPLHF. V and J are TRBV25-1 and TRBJ1-6, with 12 bases lining up with TRBD1. Germline V gene sequence: CDR1 MGHDK, CDR2 SYGVNS. CDR3 length: 18 amino acids. V trimming: 4 bases; J trimming: 0 bases; junction bases outside the gene matches: 4.